This T cell receptor (beta chain) was found in a study of blood T cell repertoires in COVID-19. Whole-study context: Sources were T cells, B-cell-depleted T cells, or PBMCs; the material itself was cDNA or gDNA.

The V end lost 0 bases, the J end lost 5 bases, and 11 bases lay between the germline ends. Germline-derived CDR1 and CDR2 are SGDLS and YYNGEE. The CDR3 length is 14 residues. In the source study's methods: Amplification of reference gene primers was used by the study to estimate nucleated cell counts. TCRdb's copy holds only in-frame clones and misses some; the assay was immunoSEQ multiplex PCR. D and trimming come from the DNA, and the V and J calls and clone size come from that table. The sample has 200,000 to 250,000 clones; approximately 89% are singletons. The chain uses TRBV9 and TRBJ2-5; D is possibly TRBD1 (5 bases). Sequenced sample: peripheral blood. The sequence was obtained from a woman between 55 and 75 years old who had recovered from COVID-19. The CDR3 region is CASSVGPRAETQYF. CDR3 nucleotides: TGTGCCAGCAGCGTAGGCCCCAGGGCGGAGACCCAGTACTTC. Complete variable domain (other parts from reference TRBV9 and TRBJ2-5): DSGVTQTPKHLITATGQRVTLRCSPRSGDLSVYWYQQSLDQGLQFLIQYYNGEERAKGNILERFSAQQFPDLHSELNLSSLELGDSALYFCASSVGPRAETQYFGPGTRLLVL.